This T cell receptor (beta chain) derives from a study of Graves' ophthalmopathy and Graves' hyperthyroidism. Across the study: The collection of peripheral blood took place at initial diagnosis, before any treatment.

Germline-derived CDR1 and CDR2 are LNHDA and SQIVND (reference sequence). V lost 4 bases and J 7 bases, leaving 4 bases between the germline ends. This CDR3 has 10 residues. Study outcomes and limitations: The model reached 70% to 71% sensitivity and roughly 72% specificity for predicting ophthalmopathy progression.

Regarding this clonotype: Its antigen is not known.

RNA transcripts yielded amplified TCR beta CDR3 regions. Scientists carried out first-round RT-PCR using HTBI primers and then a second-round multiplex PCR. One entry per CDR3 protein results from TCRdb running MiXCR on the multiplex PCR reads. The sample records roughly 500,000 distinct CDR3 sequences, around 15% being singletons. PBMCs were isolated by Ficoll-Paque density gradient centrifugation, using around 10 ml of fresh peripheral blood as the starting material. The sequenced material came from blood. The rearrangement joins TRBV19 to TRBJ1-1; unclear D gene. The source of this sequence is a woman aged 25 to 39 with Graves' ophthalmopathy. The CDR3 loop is CASSSNEAFF. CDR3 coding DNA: TGTGCCAGTAGTAGTAATGAAGCTTTCTTT.